A selection of T cell receptor beta chains follows, all from one sample in a study of T cell repertoires in ileal Crohn's disease. Sequenced by immunoSEQ multiplex PCR; TCRdb stores in-frame clones only, minus some. The repertoire includes around 11,000 clones, about nine tenths of them detected once, and more than 9% sits in the top ten. The material sequenced was ileal tissue. These receptors originate from an adult with Crohn's disease. Both conserved end residues are part of each CDR3. D genes are given only for firm matches. Clone size is not always given. Where it is, it says once, few, many or a class for expanded clones.

v_call	j_call	clone_size	d_call	cdr3_nt	cdr3_aa
TRBV5-1	TRBJ2-3	few	TRBD1	TGCGCCAGCAGCTTGGGACAGGGGAACACAGATACGCAGTATTTT	CASSLGQGNTDTQYF
TRBV19	TRBJ2-3	.	.	TGTGCCAGTAGCGGGCGGGCGATCACAGATACGCAGTATTTT	CASSGRAITDTQYF
TRBV7-9	TRBJ1-2	.	.	TGTGCCAGCAGCTTAGAACCTTCCTATGGCTACACCTTC	CASSLEPSYGYTF
TRBV10-1	TRBJ1-1	.	TRBD1	TGCGCCAGCAGAGGGGGACAGGGGAACACTGAAGCTTTCTTT	CASRGGQGNTEAFF
TRBV6-1	TRBJ2-1	.	.	TGTGCCAGCAGATCCGGGACTGATGGGATCGGTGAGCAGTTCTTC	CASRSGTDGIGEQFF
TRBV10-3	TRBJ2-1	.	.	TGTGCCATCAGCCCTCGAGAGGGAGCAAGCTCCTACAATGAGCAGTTCTTC	CAISPREGASSYNEQFF
TRBV6-5	TRBJ2-1	once	TRBD1	TGTGCCAGCAGTTCCCGGGACAGGGGAATCGATGAGCAGTTCTTC	CASSSRDRGIDEQFF
TRBV6-6	TRBJ2-1	.	.	TGTGCCAGCAGTTACGCAATAGAGCAGTTCTTC	CASSYAIEQFF
TRBV6-1	TRBJ1-1	.	.	TGTGCCAGCAGGCCCTGGTCGGAAAGGGACACTGAAGCTTTCTTT	CASRPWSERDTEAFF
TRBV4-2	TRBJ2-1	.	.	TGTGCCAGCAGCCAAGGACTCGTGGGGTCCTACAATGAGCAGTTCTTC	CASSQGLVGSYNEQFF
TRBV7-3	TRBJ2-3	.	.	TGTGCCAGCAGCTTAAGGGGCATTGGGGATACGCAGTATTTT	CASSLRGIGDTQYF
TRBV19	TRBJ1-1	.	.	TGTGCCACCGACCTTAGGACGAACACTGAAGCTTTCTTT	CATDLRTNTEAFF
TRBV7-2	TRBJ2-1	.	.	TGTGCCAGCAGCCCATTCCGGGACACCACCCGGCATGAGCAGTTCTTC	CASSPFRDTTRHEQFF
TRBV5-1	TRBJ2-1	.	.	TGCGCCAGCAGCTTGGTAGTTAACAATGAGCAGTTCTTC	CASSLVVNNEQFF
TRBV30	TRBJ2-5	once	.	TGTGCCTGGAGTCGGGGACGGGGCCCCGGGGAGACCCAGTACTTC	CAWSRGRGPGETQYF
TRBV30	TRBJ1-6	.	.	TGTGCCTGGAGTAAACCCACAGGCCGACGGCCCCTCCACTTT	CAWSKPTGRRPLHF
TRBV29-1	TRBJ2-2	.	.	TGCAGCGTTCAAGAGGGCACCGGGGAGCTGTTTTTT	CSVQEGTGELFF
TRBV18	TRBJ1-2	few	.	TGTGCCAGCTCACCACCGGGCCAGTATGGCTACACCTTC	CASSPPGQYGYTF
TRBV13	TRBJ1-1	.	.	TGTGCCAGCAGGGCGTTGGGTAACACTGAAGCTTTCTTT	CASRALGNTEAFF
TRBV10-3	TRBJ2-5	.	TRBD1	TGTGCCTTCCGATTCTGGGACAGCCAAGAGACCCAGTACTTC	CAFRFWDSQETQYF
TRBV9	TRBJ1-1	.	.	TGTGCCAGCAGCGTAGGTGTGGGTGGCACTGAAGCTTTCTTT	CASSVGVGGTEAFF
TRBV27	TRBJ1-2	once	.	TGTGCCAGCAGTTTATCGAAGGGACCTAGGAATGGCTACACCTTC	CASSLSKGPRNGYTF
TRBV2	TRBJ2-2	.	.	TGTGCCAGCAGTCAGGAAGCGAACACCGGGGAGCTGTTTTTT	CASSQEANTGELFF
TRBV29-1	TRBJ1-2	.	.	TGCAGCGTTGAAGACACAGACGGTGGCTACACCTTC	CSVEDTDGGYTF
TRBV19	TRBJ2-3	.	.	TGTGCCAGTAGTATTTCGGTAGAGGGGGGTACGCAGTATTTT	CASSISVEGGTQYF
TRBV2	TRBJ1-4	.	.	TGTGCCAGCAGTGAAGGGGGGGGGAATGAAAAACTGTTTTTT	CASSEGGGNEKLFF
TRBV21-1	TRBJ2-2	few	.	TGTGCCAGCATCCCCTTAACTAGGATGGTCGGGGAGCTGTTTTTT	CASIPLTRMVGELFF
TRBV7-2	TRBJ1-6	.	.	TGTGCCAGCAGCTCCAGGCGTCCACCCCTCCACTTT	CASSSRRPPLHF
TRBV7-9	TRBJ2-1	.	.	TGTGCCAGCAGCTTAGTCCGGCAGGGCCGATCCTACAATGAGCAGTTCTTC	CASSLVRQGRSYNEQFF
TRBV18	TRBJ1-3	once	TRBD1	TGTGCCAGCTCACCCGACAGGGGGTCTGGAAACACCATATATTTT	CASSPDRGSGNTIYF
TRBV7-2	TRBJ2-7	.	TRBD1	TGTGCCAGCAGCTTAGTACGAGACAGGGGTTACGAGCAGTACTTC	CASSLVRDRGYEQYF
TRBV7-2	TRBJ1-1	.	TRBD1	TGTGCCAGCAGCCGACAGGGTCGCGCTGAAGCTTTCTTT	CASSRQGRAEAFF
TRBV11-3	TRBJ1-2	.	.	TGTGCCAGCAGCTTCGACGGGGAAGACTATGGCTACACCTTC	CASSFDGEDYGYTF
TRBV5-6	TRBJ1-4	.	.	TGTGCCAGCAGCCCCAGGGGTTTGGAAGAAAAACTGTTTTTT	CASSPRGLEEKLFF
TRBV30	TRBJ1-1	.	.	TGTGCCTGGAGTGTAAAGGGGTTTGGGAACACTGAAGCTTTCTTT	CAWSVKGFGNTEAFF
TRBV19	TRBJ1-5	medium-sized	TRBD1	TGTGCCAGCCTAAGGGACAGAGGGACCAATCAGCCCCAGCATTTT	CASLRDRGTNQPQHF
TRBV5-5	TRBJ1-2	.	TRBD1	TGTGCCAGCAGCCCAGGACAGGGTGACTACACCTTC	CASSPGQGDYTF
TRBV9	TRBJ2-7	.	.	TGTGCCAGCAGCGAAGGGCCGGGGGAGCAGTACTTC	CASSEGPGEQYF
TRBV29-1	TRBJ1-1	.	.	TGCAGCGTTGCGGGAGGGGCAGGGAACACTGAAGCTTTCTTT	CSVAGGAGNTEAFF
TRBV2	TRBJ2-5	.	TRBD1	TGTGCCGGCAGGGGACAGGGGAAAGAGACCCAGTACTTC	CAGRGQGKETQYF
TRBV11-2	TRBJ2-3	.	TRBD1	TGTGCCAGCAGCTTACCGGGACAGGTTACAGATACGCAGTATTTT	CASSLPGQVTDTQYF
TRBV7-2	TRBJ2-7	.	TRBD2	TGTGCCAGCAGCTTACAACCCCCGGCTAGCGGGGGAATATACGAGCAGTACTTC	CASSLQPPASGGIYEQYF
TRBV6-1	TRBJ2-1	.	.	TGTGCCAGCAGCTGGATCAATGAGCAGTTCTTC	CASSWINEQFF
TRBV2	TRBJ2-3	.	.	TGTGCCAGCAGTGAAGCGGGACTTCTCGGGGATACGCAGTATTTT	CASSEAGLLGDTQYF
TRBV5-1	TRBJ2-6	.	.	TGCGCCAGCAGTGAGCCTGGGGCCAACGTCCTGACTTTC	CASSEPGANVLTF
TRBV19	TRBJ1-2	.	.	TGTGCCAGTCAACAACAGGGATCCCATGGCTACACCTTC	CASQQQGSHGYTF
TRBV6-5	TRBJ1-2	.	.	TGTGCCACTGCGACAGGTCAAAACTATGGCTACACCTTC	CATATGQNYGYTF
TRBV5-1	TRBJ1-1	once	TRBD1	TGCGCCAGCAGCTTGACAGGGGCTAGCCTTGAAGCTTTCTTT	CASSLTGASLEAFF
TRBV19	TRBJ1-6	.	.	TGTGCCAGTAGTGAACAGGGTTGGGATTCACCCCTCCACTTT	CASSEQGWDSPLHF
TRBV6-5	TRBJ1-2	.	.	TGTGCCAGCAGTTACGGCCAGGCGAAATATGGCTACACCTTC	CASSYGQAKYGYTF